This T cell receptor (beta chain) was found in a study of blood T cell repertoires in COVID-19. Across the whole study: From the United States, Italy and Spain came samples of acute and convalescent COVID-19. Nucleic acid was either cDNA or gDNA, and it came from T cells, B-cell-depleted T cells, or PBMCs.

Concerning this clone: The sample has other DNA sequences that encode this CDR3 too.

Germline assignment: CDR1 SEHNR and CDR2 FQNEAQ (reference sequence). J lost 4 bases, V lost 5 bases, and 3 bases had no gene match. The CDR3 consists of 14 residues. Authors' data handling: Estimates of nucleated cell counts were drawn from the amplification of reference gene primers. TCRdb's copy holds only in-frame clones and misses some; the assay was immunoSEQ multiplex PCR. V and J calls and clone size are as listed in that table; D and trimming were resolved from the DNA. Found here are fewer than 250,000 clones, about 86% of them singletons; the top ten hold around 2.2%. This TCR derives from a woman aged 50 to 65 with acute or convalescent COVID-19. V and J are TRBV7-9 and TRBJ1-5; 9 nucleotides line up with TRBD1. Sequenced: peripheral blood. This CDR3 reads CASSPGQGNQPQHF. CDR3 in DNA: TGTGCCAGCAGCCCGGGACAGGGAAATCAGCCCCAGCATTTT.